These 31 T cell receptor beta chains share one sample of origin, sequenced in a study of T cells in localized non-small cell lung cancer. Clones were read by immunoSEQ multiplex PCR, and TCRdb kept only the in-frame ones, dropping some. The sample shows around 2,600 clones, more than 25% of them seen only once. The sample in question was lung tumor tissue, obtained before any cancer treatment. These receptors all stem from a male donor at least 60 years old with stage II squamous cell lung carcinoma.

This clone is termed large. V and J are TRBV6-8 and TRBJ1-1; 8 nucleotides line up with TRBD1. V shed 6 bases, J shed 3 bases, and the junction held 9 bases outside the gene matches. Germline V gives CDR1 MNHGY, CDR2 SAAAGT. The CDR3 length is 15 residues. The DNA for the CDR3 is TGTGCCAGCAGACGTTGGACAGGGCGGGACACTGAAGCTTTCTTT. It yields the protein CASRRWTGRDTEAFF.

In DNA, the CDR3 is TGTGCCAGCCGGTTTAATTTGGTCAACAATGGCTACACCTTC. Its protein is CASRFNLVNNGYTF. V is TRBV12-5 and J is TRBJ1-2; D remains unclear. Germline CDR1 is LGHNT and CDR2 is FRNRAP. CDR3 length: 14 amino acids.

Sample share makes this clone medium-sized. V is TRBV6-8 and J is TRBJ1-4; no firm D call. Trimming took 6 bases from V and 3 from J, leaving 11 bases between them. CDR3 length equals 14 residues. Germline V CDR1 and CDR2: MNHGY, SAAAGT. The CDR3, as DNA: TGTGCCAGCAGAAAAAGGGTTTCTAATGAAAAACTGTTTTTT. It encodes CASRKRVSNEKLFF.

The rearrangement uses TRBV19 and TRBJ2-3; no definite D call. CDR3 length: 14 residues. The V end was cut by 3 bases, the J end by 0 bases, with 7 bases between. Germline V gene sequence: CDR1 LNHDA, CDR2 SQIVND (reference sequence). This CDR3 is CASSISSSTDTQYF. DNA of the CDR3: TGTGCCAGTAGTATTTCCTCGAGCACAGATACGCAGTATTTT. The whole variable domain, remainder taken from reference TRBV19 and TRBJ2-3, is DGGITQSPKYLFRKEGQNVTLSCEQNLNHDAMYWYRQDPGQGLRLIYYSQIVNDFQKGDIAEGYSVSREKKESFPLTVTSAQKNPTAFYLCASSISSSTDTQYFGPGTRLTVL.

This clone has a single count. This chain connects TRBV19 to TRBJ2-1, with 11 bases fitting TRBD1. CDR1 is LNHDA and CDR2 is SQIVND in the germline V gene (reference sequence). Trimming at V came to 6 bases and at J to 11 bases, leaving 21 bases not matched to a gene. This CDR3 comprises 18 residues. The CDR3 region is CASSNWTGGRKFPHKQFF. The CDR3 DNA is TGTGCCAGTAGCAACTGGACAGGGGGCCGGAAATTCCCCCACAAGCAGTTCTTC.

The V call is TRBV5-1, the J call TRBJ2-3, with TRBD2 identical over 14 bases. The V gene's germline CDR1 is SGHRS and CDR2 YFSETQ. With V trimmed by 3 bases and J by 4 bases, 4 bases remained unmatched. The CDR3 length is 16 residues. CDR3 amino acids: CASSSGLAGGPDTQYF. The DNA of the CDR3 is TGCGCCAGCAGCTCCGGACTAGCGGGAGGCCCAGATACGCAGTATTTT.

In its sample, this clone ranks as medium-sized (0.01 to 0.1%). The rearrangement links TRBV6-8 to TRBJ2-3; D is possibly TRBD2 (5 bases). Trimming shortened V by 5 bases and J by 6 bases, and 18 bases separated the two germline ends. Germline CDR1 reads MNHGY; CDR2 reads SAAAGT. This CDR3 region has 15 residues. The CDR3 nucleotides read TGTGCCAGCAGTACCACGGGCGGGTTTAGGGATACGCAGTATTTT. This codes for CASSTTGGFRDTQYF.

This clone was seen a handful of times. CDR3 protein: CASSPAGPFSYNEQFF. CDR3 DNA: TGCGCCAGCAGCCCAGCGGGACCGTTCTCCTACAATGAGCAGTTCTTC. V usage is TRBV10-2 and J usage is TRBJ2-1, with 7 positions matching TRBD2. The CDR3 loop spans 16 amino acids. Per the germline V gene, CDR1 is WSHSY and CDR2 is SAAADI. The trim removed 6 bases at V and 0 bases at J, leaving 8 bases unmatched.

Only a few counts were recorded for this clone. V is TRBV6-8 and J is TRBJ2-7; the match to TRBD2 covers 7 bases. With 6 bases clipped from V and 3 bases from J, the junction kept 11 bases outside the gene matches. This CDR3 has 15 residues. CDR1 and CDR2 (germline): MNHGY, SAAAGT. The CDR3, as DNA: TGTGCCAGCAGACTCGGACACGGGGGGTACTACGAGCAGTACTTC. It encodes CASRLGHGGYYEQYF.

The chain employs TRBV5-1 and TRBJ2-1; a weak D match, TRBD2 (6 bases). Deletions cut 0 bases from V and 8 bases from J, with 15 bases between. The CDR3 sequence is 15 residues long. Germline lookup yields CDR1 SGHRS and CDR2 YFSETQ. CDR3 in amino acids: CASSLVLRTIDEQFF. The CDR3 DNA follows: TGCGCCAGCAGCTTGGTCCTCCGGACTATTGATGAGCAGTTCTTC.

The CDR3 region has the DNA TGCAGCGTTCGTTCTCAGACAACTAATGAAAAACTGTTTTTT. Protein product: CSVRSQTTNEKLFF. This sequence joins TRBV29-1 and TRBJ1-4; unclear D gene. This CDR3 has 14 residues. Trimming pared 5 bases from V and 0 bases from J, leaving 10 bases between. The germline gives CDR1 SQVTM, CDR2 ANQGSEA.

A few counts support this clone. V is TRBV9 and J is TRBJ1-2; D might be TRBD1 (5 bases). The germline CDR1 and CDR2 sequences are SGDLS and YYNGEE. The length of the CDR3 is 15 residues. The V end was cut by 4 bases, the J end by 2 bases, with 15 bases between. CDR3 amino acids: CASSPPGTVNYGYTF. The CDR3, as DNA: TGTGCCAGCAGCCCCCCTGGGACGGTGAACTATGGCTACACCTTC.

The chain combines TRBV10-3 with TRBJ1-3; D is possibly TRBD1 (6 bases). In germline, CDR1 is ENHRY, CDR2 SYGVKD. This CDR3 has 14 amino acids. V lost 5 bases and J 0 bases, leaving 8 bases between the germline ends. The DNA of the CDR3 is TGTGCCATCAGTCAGGGGCTCTCTGGAAACACCATATATTTT. Translation gives CAISQGLSGNTIYF.

By sample fraction, this clone is large. This rearrangement joins TRBV6-8 to TRBJ1-5; 8 bases are shared with TRBD1. The germline CDR1 and CDR2 sequences are MNHGY and SAAAGT. The CDR3 is made up of 15 amino acids. V lost 5 bases and J lost 3; bases outside the gene matches: 6. DNA for the CDR3: TGTGCCAGCAGTGTCCAGGGGGCCTTCAATCAGCCCCAGCATTTT. This codes for CASSVQGAFNQPQHF.

The chain is built from TRBV9 and TRBJ2-7; 10 bases align to TRBD1. The junction had 3 bases not matched to a gene; V was cut back by 1 base and J by 2 bases. This CDR3 is built from 15 residues. Germline CDR1 reads SGDLS; CDR2 reads YYNGEE. CDR3 sequence reads: CASSVSGTGAYEQYF. The CDR3 coding sequence is TGTGCCAGCAGCGTAAGCGGGACAGGGGCCTACGAGCAGTACTTC.

The rearrangement links TRBV11-3 to TRBJ2-3, with a weak D call TRBD2 (5 bases). Germline V gene data show CDR1 as SGHNT and CDR2 as YENEEA. The V end lost 3 bases, the J end lost 0 bases, and 10 bases lay between the germline ends. The CDR3 contains 15 residues. Written as DNA, the CDR3 is TGTGCCAGCAGCTTTGGACGGGGTAGCACAGATACGCAGTATTTT. This translates into CASSFGRGSTDTQYF.

The chain couples TRBV11-3 to TRBJ2-5; D ambiguous. The germline CDR1 and CDR2 sequences are SGHNT and YENEEA. Deletions cut 7 bases from V and 2 bases from J, with 14 bases between. The CDR3 has 14 residues. CDR3 bases: TGTGCCAGCACCCCGGTGGGCCGACAAGAGACCCAGTACTTC. As protein: CASTPVGRQETQYF.

This clone occurred a few times. The V gene is TRBV6-7, the J gene TRBJ1-6; D is perhaps TRBD1 (5 bases). TRBV6-7 falls under the ORF class, with uncertain function. This CDR3 has 11 residues. V was trimmed by 8 bases and J by 14 bases, leaving 13 bases between them. CDR3 in amino acids: CASSNRLSLHF. The CDR3 DNA sequence: TGTGCCAGCTCAAACAGGCTTTCCCTCCACTTT.

This clone came up a few times. The chain couples TRBV9 to TRBJ2-7; 8 positions agree with TRBD2. CDR3 size: 14 residues. The ends lost 4 bases at V and 5 bases at J; junction bases unmatched: 8. The germline V gene has CDR1 SGDLS and CDR2 YYNGEE. The CDR3 coding sequence is TGTGCCAGCAGCCAGAGCGGGAGTACGGACGAGCAGTACTTC. Translation gives CASSQSGSTDEQYF.

The rearrangement joins TRBV12-5 to TRBJ2-5; a possible D gene is TRBD1 (6 bases). CDR3 length equals 13 residues. Per germline, CDR1 LGHNT and CDR2 FRNRAP. CDR3 sequence reads: CASTLQGPETQYF. The CDR3 DNA sequence: TGTGCCAGCACCCTACAGGGACCAGAGACCCAGTACTTC.

This clone was counted only a few times. The J gene is TRBJ2-1, the V gene TRBV7-6, with TRBD1 identical over 10 bases. The junction had 7 bases not matched to a gene; V was cut back by 5 bases and J by 3 bases. This CDR3 is built from 16 residues. Germline CDR1 SGHVS, CDR2 FNYEAQ. As DNA, the CDR3 is TGTGCCAGCAGCAGATACCGGGACAGGGGCTACAATGAGCAGTTCTTC. As protein: CASSRYRDRGYNEQFF.

The J gene is TRBJ2-1, the V gene TRBV10-3, with D possibly matching TRBD2 (7 bases). Germline CDR1 ENHRY, CDR2 SYGVKD. The CDR3 runs to 12 residues. The V end lost 4 bases, the J end lost 8 bases, and 9 bases lay between the germline ends. CDR3 residues: CAISGGGDEQFF. The CDR3 coding sequence is TGTGCCATCAGTGGAGGGGGGGATGAGCAGTTCTTC.

This chain connects TRBV19 to TRBJ1-2, with D hard to call. The CDR3 loop spans 13 amino acids. Looked up from germline, CDR1 is LNHDA and CDR2 is SQIVND (reference sequence). V was clipped by 1 base and J by 5 bases, with 8 bases between them. The CDR3 DNA sequence: TGTGCCAGTAGTATAGTTGAAGGGTATGGCTACACCTTC. Amino acid sequence: CASSIVEGYGYTF.

The chain employs TRBV6-8 and TRBJ2-5, with a possible D match to TRBD1 (6 bases). Trimming took 0 bases from V and 2 from J, leaving 10 bases between them. The germline V gene has CDR1 MNHGY and CDR2 SAAAGT. The CDR3 totals 15 residues. Here the CDR3 DNA reads TGTGCCAGCAGTTACTCGATGGGACAACAAGAGACCCAGTACTTC. It yields the protein CASSYSMGQQETQYF.

V and J are TRBV1 and TRBJ2-5; TRBD1, as called in the table, went unchecked against the DNA. TRBV1 is a pseudogene segment. This CDR3 is 19 amino acids long. CDR3 nucleotide sequence: TGCACCAGCAGCTGGAAATGGACCCTCCCAAGGGGGTACCAAGAGACCCAGTACTTC. Translated: CTSSWKWTLPRGYQETQYF.

The chain employs TRBV19 and TRBJ1-5; D possibly corresponds to TRBD1 (6 bases). Germline V gives CDR1 LNHDA, CDR2 SQIVND (reference sequence). This CDR3 comprises 14 residues. The V end lost 2 bases, the J end lost 6 bases, and 11 bases lay between the germline ends. The CDR3 loop reads CASSIRGFRQPQHF. The CDR3 bases are TGTGCCAGTAGTATAAGGGGGTTTCGTCAGCCCCAGCATTTT.

J is TRBJ2-1 and V is TRBV9; 7 bases are shared with TRBD2. With 1 base clipped from V and 9 bases from J, the junction kept 7 bases outside the gene matches. There are 14 residues in the CDR3. In germline, CDR1 is SGDLS, CDR2 YYNGEE. The CDR3 spells CASSVMGGEGEQFF. CDR3 sequence (DNA): TGTGCCAGCAGCGTAATGGGAGGGGAGGGTGAGCAGTTCTTC.

This chain links TRBV7-7 with TRBJ2-7, with 9 bases fitting TRBD1. V trimming: 5 bases; J trimming: 4 bases; junction bases outside the gene matches: 12. Germline CDR1 and CDR2: SSHAT and FNYEAQ (reference sequence). CDR3 length: 16 residues. DNA of the CDR3: TGTGCCAGCAGCCCACCCCTTGGACAGGGGACTTACGAGCAGTACTTC. Encoded protein: CASSPPLGQGTYEQYF.

The V and J genes are TRBV29-1 and TRBJ1-1; D might be TRBD1 (5 bases). Trimming removed 2 bases at V and 5 bases at J, with 21 bases between. The CDR3 has 16 amino acids. Germline CDR1 and CDR2: SQVTM and ANQGSEA. Here the CDR3 DNA reads TGCAGCGTTGAAAGGGCAGGGACGAGATATGGAACTGAAGCTTTCTTT. Its protein product is CSVERAGTRYGTEAFF.

Only a few counts were recorded for this clone. This chain joins TRBV18 and TRBJ2-7, with TRBD2 as a possible D gene (6 bases). The CDR3 covers 13 residues. Per the germline V gene, CDR1 is KGHSH and CDR2 is LQKENI. Trimming left V 3 bases short and J 5 bases short, with 11 bases between. CDR3 sequence reads: CASSPRGPHEQYV. The CDR3 nucleotides read TGTGCCAGCTCACCGCGGGGCCCCCACGAGCAGTACGTC.

This CDR3 reads CASSYTGQGAYTGELFF. The DNA for the CDR3 is TGTGCCAGCAGTTACACCGGACAGGGGGCATACACCGGGGAGCTGTTTTTT. This rearrangement joins TRBV6-8 to TRBJ2-2, with 11 bases identical to TRBD1. Trimming removed 2 bases from V and 3 bases from J; junction bases left unmatched: 5. The CDR3 is 17 amino acids. CDR1 is MNHGY, CDR2 SAAAGT, per germline.